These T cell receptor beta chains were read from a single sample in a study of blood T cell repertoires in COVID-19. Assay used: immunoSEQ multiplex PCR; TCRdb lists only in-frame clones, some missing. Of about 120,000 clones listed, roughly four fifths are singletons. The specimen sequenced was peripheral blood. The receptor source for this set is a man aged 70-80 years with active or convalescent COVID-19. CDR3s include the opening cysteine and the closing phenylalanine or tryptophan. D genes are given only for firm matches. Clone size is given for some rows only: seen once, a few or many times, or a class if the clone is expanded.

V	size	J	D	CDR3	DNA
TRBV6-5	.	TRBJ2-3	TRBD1	CASGTGPQGTQYF	TGTGCCAGCGGGACAGGTCCTCAAGGTACGCAGTATTTT
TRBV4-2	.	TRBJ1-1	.	CASSEAGMNTEAFF	TGTGCCAGCAGTGAGGCGGGCATGAACACTGAAGCTTTCTTT
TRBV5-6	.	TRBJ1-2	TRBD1	CASSSDTDRGEGYTF	TGTGCCAGCAGCTCGGACACGGACAGGGGTGAAGGCTACACCTTC
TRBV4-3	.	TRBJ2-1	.	CASSPTWGTSGTEQFF	TGCGCCAGCAGCCCAACCTGGGGGACTTCGGGTACGGAGCAGTTCTTC
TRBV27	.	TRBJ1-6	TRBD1	CASSPFGTGSPLHF	TGTGCCAGCAGCCCTTTTGGGACAGGTTCACCCCTCCACTTT
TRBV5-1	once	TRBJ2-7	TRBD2	CASSLAGTSAFGEEYF	TGCGCCAGCAGCTTGGCAGGGACTAGCGCCTTCGGGGAGGAGTACTTC
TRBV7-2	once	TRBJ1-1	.	CASSLVDYEAFF	TGTGCCAGCAGCTTAGTCGACTATGAAGCTTTCTTT
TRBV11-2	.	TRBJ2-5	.	CASSLGRVETQYF	TGTGCCAGCAGCTTAGGCAGGGTAGAGACCCAGTACTTC
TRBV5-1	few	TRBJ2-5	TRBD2	CASSLASLAGGFQETQYF	TGCGCCAGCAGCTTGGCGTCTCTAGCGGGAGGGTTCCAAGAGACCCAGTACTTC
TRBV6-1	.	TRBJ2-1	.	CASSEIEDNEQFF	TGTGCCAGCAGTGAAATAGAGGACAATGAGCAGTTCTTC
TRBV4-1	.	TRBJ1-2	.	CASSQPDSIYGYTF	TGCGCCAGCAGCCAACCCGACAGCATCTATGGCTACACCTTC